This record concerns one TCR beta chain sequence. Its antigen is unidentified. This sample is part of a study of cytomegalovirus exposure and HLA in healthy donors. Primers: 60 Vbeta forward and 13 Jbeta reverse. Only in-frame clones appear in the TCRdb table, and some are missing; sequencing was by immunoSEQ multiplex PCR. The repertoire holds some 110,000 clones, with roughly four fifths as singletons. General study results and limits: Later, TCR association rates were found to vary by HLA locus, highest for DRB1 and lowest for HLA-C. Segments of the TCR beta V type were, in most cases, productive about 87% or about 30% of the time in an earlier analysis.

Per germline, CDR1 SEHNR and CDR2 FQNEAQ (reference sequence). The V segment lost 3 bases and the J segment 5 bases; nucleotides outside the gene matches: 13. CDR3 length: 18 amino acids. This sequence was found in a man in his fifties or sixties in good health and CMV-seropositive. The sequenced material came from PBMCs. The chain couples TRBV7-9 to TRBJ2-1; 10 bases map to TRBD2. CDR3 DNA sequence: TGTGCCAGCAGCTTGGCCATTCTAGCGGGAGCTATCCACAATGAGCAGTTCTTC. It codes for CASSLAILAGAIHNEQFF.